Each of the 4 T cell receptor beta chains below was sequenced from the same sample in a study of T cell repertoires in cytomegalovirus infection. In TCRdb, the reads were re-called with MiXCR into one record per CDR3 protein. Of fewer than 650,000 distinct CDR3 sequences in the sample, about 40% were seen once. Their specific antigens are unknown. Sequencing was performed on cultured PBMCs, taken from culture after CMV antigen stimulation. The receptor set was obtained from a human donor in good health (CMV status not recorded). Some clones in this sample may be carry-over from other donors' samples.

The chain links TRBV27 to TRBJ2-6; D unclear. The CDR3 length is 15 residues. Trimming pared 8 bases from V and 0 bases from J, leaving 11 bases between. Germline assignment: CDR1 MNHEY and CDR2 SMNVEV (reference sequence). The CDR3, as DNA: TGTGCCAGCGGGTCGATCCCCTCTGGGGCCAACGTCCTGACTTTC. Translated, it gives CASGSIPSGANVLTF.

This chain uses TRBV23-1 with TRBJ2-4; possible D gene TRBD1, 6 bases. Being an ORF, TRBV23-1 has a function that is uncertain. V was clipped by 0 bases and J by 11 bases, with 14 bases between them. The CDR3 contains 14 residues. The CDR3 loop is CASSQSRTAKFQYF. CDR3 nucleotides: TGCGCCAGCAGTCAATCCCGGACAGCCAAATTTCAGTACTTC.

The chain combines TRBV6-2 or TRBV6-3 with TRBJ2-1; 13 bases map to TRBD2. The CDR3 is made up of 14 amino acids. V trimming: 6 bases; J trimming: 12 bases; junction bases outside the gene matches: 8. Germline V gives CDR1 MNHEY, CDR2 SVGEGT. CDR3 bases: TGTGCCAGCAGGGGACTAGCGGGGCGTCTCGGGCAGTTCTTC. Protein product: CASRGLAGRLGQFF.

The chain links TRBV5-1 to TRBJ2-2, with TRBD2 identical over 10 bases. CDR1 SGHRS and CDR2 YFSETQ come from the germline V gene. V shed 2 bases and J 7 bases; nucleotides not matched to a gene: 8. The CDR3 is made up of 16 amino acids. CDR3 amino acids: CASSFGLAEVGGELFF. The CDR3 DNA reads TGCGCCAGCAGCTTTGGACTAGCGGAAGTCGGCGGGGAGCTGTTTTTT.